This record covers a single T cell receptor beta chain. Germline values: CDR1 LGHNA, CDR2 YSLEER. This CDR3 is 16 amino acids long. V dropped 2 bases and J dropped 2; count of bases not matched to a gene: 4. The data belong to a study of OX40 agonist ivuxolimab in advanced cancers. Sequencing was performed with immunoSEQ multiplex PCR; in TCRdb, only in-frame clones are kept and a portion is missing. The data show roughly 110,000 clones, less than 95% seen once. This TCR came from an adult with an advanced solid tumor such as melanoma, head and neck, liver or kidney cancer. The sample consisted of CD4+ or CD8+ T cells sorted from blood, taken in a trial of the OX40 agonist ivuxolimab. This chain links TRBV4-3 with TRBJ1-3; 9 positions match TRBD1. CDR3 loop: CASSQYRGLTGNTIYF. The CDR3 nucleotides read TGCGCCAGCAGCCAATACAGGGGGCTCACTGGAAACACCATATATTTT.